The 20 T cell receptor beta chains presented below share a single source sample, sequenced in a study of blood T cell repertoires in COVID-19. Repertoires were generated with immunoSEQ multiplex PCR, while TCRdb's copy carries only in-frame clones and drops some. Here the sample spans about 75,000 clones, under 90% being singletons. The sequenced material came from peripheral blood. These TCRs come from a human donor in a cohort sampled during active COVID-19.

The V gene is TRBV20-1, the J gene TRBJ2-4; 7 positions agree with TRBD2. The CDR3 is 13 residues long. Trimming at V came to 3 bases and at J to 7 bases, leaving 6 bases not matched to a gene. Per germline, CDR1 DFQATT and CDR2 SNEGSKA (reference sequence). The CDR3 loop reads CSASPGLSNIQYF. The DNA for the CDR3 is TGCAGTGCTAGTCCGGGACTATCGAACATTCAGTACTTC.

This chain joins TRBV7-6 and TRBJ2-2; no clear D gene. Trimming left V 8 bases short and J 4 bases short, with 11 bases between. CDR1 and CDR2 (germline): SGHVS, FNYEAQ. This CDR3 contains 13 residues. DNA of the CDR3: TGTGCCAGCCTCGGTAGTCTCACCGGGGAGCTGTTTTTT. Its translation: CASLGSLTGELFF.

Notes on this clone: At one end, the junction sequence differs from germline, possibly due to a read error. This sequence joins TRBV6-1 and TRBJ1-6, with a tentative D call TRBD1 (6 bases). The CDR3 has 15 residues. Looked up from germline, CDR1 is MNHNS and CDR2 is SASEGT. The CDR3 sequence is CASSEAGQRDSPLHF. The CDR3 DNA reads TGTGCCAGCAGCGAAGCCGGACAGCGAGATTCACCCCTCCACTTT.

A single count supports this clone. V usage is TRBV14 and J usage is TRBJ2-3; unclear D gene. V gave up 0 bases and J gave up 4 bases, with 5 bases separating them. Germline V gives CDR1 SGHDN, CDR2 FVKESK. CDR3 length: 13 residues. CDR3 sequence: CASSQDLADTQYF. The CDR3 DNA sequence: TGTGCCAGCAGCCAAGATTTAGCAGATACGCAGTATTTT.

The rearrangement links TRBV28 to TRBJ1-1; TRBD1 is a possible D gene (6 bases). The CDR3 spans 17 residues. The germline V gene encodes CDR1 MDHEN and CDR2 SYDVKM. The V end lost 7 bases, the J end lost 1 base, and 22 bases lay between the germline ends. The CDR3: CASNFFGQGNGNTEAFF. The CDR3, as DNA: TGTGCCAGCAACTTCTTTGGGCAGGGGAATGGGAACACTGAAGCTTTCTTT. The entire variable domain, with the rest obtained from reference TRBV28 and TRBJ1-1, is as follows: DVKVTQSSRYLVKRTGEKVFLECVQDMDHENMFWYRQDPGLGLRLIYFSYDVKMKEKGDIPEGYSVSREKKERFSLILESASTNQTSMYLCASNFFGQGNGNTEAFFGQGTRLTVV.

The chain uses TRBV11-2 and TRBJ2-5, with 7 bases aligning to TRBD1. The CDR3 is made up of 14 amino acids. After removal of 5 bases from V and 4 bases from J, the junction contained 7 bases not matched to a gene. Germline V CDR1 and CDR2: SGHAT, FQNNGV. The CDR3 region is CASSHYRGLETQYF. DNA for the CDR3: TGTGCCAGCAGCCACTACAGGGGTTTAGAGACCCAGTACTTC. The full variable domain, rest sourced from reference TRBV11-2 and TRBJ2-5, is EAGVAQSPRYKIIEKRQSVAFWCNPISGHATLYWYQQILGQGPKLLIQFQNNGVVDDSQLPKDRFSAERLKGVDSTLKIQPAKLEDSAVYLCASSHYRGLETQYFGPGTRLLVL.

This chain uses TRBV5-1 with TRBJ2-7; 12 bases agree with TRBD1. The CDR3 consists of 18 residues. The trim removed 2 bases at V and 3 bases at J, leaving 12 bases unmatched. The germline gives CDR1 SGHRS, CDR2 YFSETQ. The CDR3: CASSFTRDRGREGYEQYF. The CDR3 coding sequence is TGCGCCAGCAGCTTTACGAGGGACAGGGGGCGTGAGGGCTACGAGCAGTACTTC.

This clone was picked up a small number of times. V gene TRBV6-5 combines with J gene TRBJ1-3; D is unclear. Deletions cut 0 bases from V and 0 bases from J, with 9 bases between. The CDR3 extends over 16 amino acids. Looked up from germline, CDR1 is MNHEY and CDR2 is SVGAGI. In nucleotides, the CDR3 is TGTGCCAGCAGTTACTCTTTCGGGAGCTCTGGAAACACCATATATTTT. Protein sequence: CASSYSFGSSGNTIYF.

This chain joins TRBV24-1 and TRBJ2-3; 13 bases line up with TRBD2. Germline CDR1 KGHDR, CDR2 SFDVKD. The V gene end was trimmed by 5 bases and the J gene end by 2 bases; junction bases not matched to a gene: 6. This CDR3 contains 17 residues. The CDR3 region is CATSARLAGGPTDTQYF. The CDR3 coding sequence is TGTGCCACCAGTGCACGACTAGCGGGGGGCCCCACAGATACGCAGTATTTT.

This CDR3 reads CASSQEARGNEQFF. The CDR3 coding sequence is TGTGCCAGCAGCCAAGAAGCTCGAGGGAATGAGCAGTTCTTC. The chain carries TRBV14 and TRBJ2-1, with D perhaps TRBD2 (5 bases). This CDR3 has 14 amino acids. The V end was cut by 0 bases, the J end by 7 bases, with 10 bases between. Germline loops: CDR1 SGHDN, CDR2 FVKESK.

The chain joins TRBV4-1 to TRBJ2-1; TRBD1 matches 9 bases. CDR1 is MGHRA and CDR2 is YSYEKL in the germline V gene. This CDR3 is 17 amino acids long. Trimming at V came to 0 bases and at J to 4 bases, leaving 7 bases not matched to a gene. The CDR3 loop is CASSQDPGTGRYNEQFF. CDR3 in DNA: TGCGCCAGCAGCCAAGACCCAGGGACAGGGAGATACAATGAGCAGTTCTTC.

The CDR3 bases are TGTGCCAGCAGTTTGGGCGGAGCGGGGACAGATACGCAGTATTTT. Translation gives CASSLGGAGTDTQYF. The chain joins TRBV7-3 to TRBJ2-3, with 7 nucleotides matching TRBD2. Trimming took 6 bases from V and 3 from J; bases not matched to a gene: 9. This CDR3 has 15 residues. Looked up from germline, CDR1 is SGHTA and CDR2 is FQGTGA. Filled out from reference TRBV7-3 and TRBJ2-3, the complete variable domain reads GAGVSQTPSNKVTEKGKYVELRCDPISGHTALYWYRQSLGQGPEFLIYFQGTGAADDSGLPNDRFFAVRPEGSVSTLKIQRTERGDSAVYLCASSLGGAGTDTQYFGPGTRLTVL.

V usage is TRBV4-1 and J usage is TRBJ1-5; no definite D call. Trimming shortened V by 0 bases and J by 6 bases, and 12 bases separated the two germline ends. The CDR3 consists of 15 residues. Germline values: CDR1 MGHRA, CDR2 YSYEKL. CDR3 nucleotide sequence: TGCGCCAGCAGCCAAGAGAGTCCGACAAGTCAGCCCCAGCATTTT. It codes for CASSQESPTSQPQHF.

This CDR3 reads CASSPGPQGYEQYF. The CDR3 coding sequence is TGTGCCAGCTCACCCGGTCCACAGGGCTACGAGCAGTACTTC. The chain combines TRBV18 with TRBJ2-7; a possible D gene is TRBD1 (6 bases). CDR1 and CDR2 from the germline V gene are KGHSH and LQKENI. Trimming removed 3 bases at V and 3 bases at J, with 12 bases between. This CDR3 spans 14 amino acids.

This sequence joins TRBV9 and TRBJ2-2, with no clear D. CDR1 is SGDLS and CDR2 is YYNGEE in the germline V gene. The CDR3 length is 16 residues. Trimming took 3 bases from V and 4 from J, leaving 16 bases between them. CDR3 in amino acids: CASSGQTRLPTGELFF. CDR3 in DNA: TGTGCCAGCAGCGGTCAGACACGCTTACCCACCGGGGAGCTGTTTTTT.

The rearrangement links TRBV5-1 to TRBJ2-3, with D hard to call. From germline, CDR1 is SGHRS and CDR2 YFSETQ. The CDR3 loop spans 16 amino acids. V was trimmed by 4 bases and J by 3 bases, leaving 18 bases between them. CDR3 in amino acids: CASSRVVGKATDTQYF. The DNA of the CDR3 is TGCGCCAGCAGCCGGGTGGTAGGTAAGGCTACAGATACGCAGTATTTT.

The V call is TRBV16, the J call TRBJ1-5; D is perhaps TRBD1 (5 bases). CDR3 length: 17 amino acids. Looked up from germline, CDR1 is KGHSY and CDR2 is FQNENV. With 0 bases removed from V and 9 bases from J, the gap between germline ends came to 21 bases. CDR3 loop: CASSQSGGFVRVMPQHF. In nucleotides, the CDR3 is TGTGCCAGCAGCCAATCCGGGGGGTTCGTCCGGGTGATGCCCCAGCATTTT.

The chain has TRBV15 and TRBJ2-7; 11 bases are a match to TRBD2. Germline V lookup: CDR1 LNHNV, CDR2 YYDKDF (reference sequence). The CDR3 has 17 residues. V trimming: 0 bases; J trimming: 1 base; junction bases outside the gene matches: 5. DNA for the CDR3: TGTGCCACCAGCAGAGACCGCCTAGCGGGAGGATCCTACGAGCAGTACTTC. Residues: CATSRDRLAGGSYEQYF.

The chain has TRBV19 and TRBJ2-3; TRBD2 is a possible D gene (7 bases). The germline V and J ends were trimmed by 3 bases and 0 bases, with 13 bases remaining between them. Germline values: CDR1 LNHDA, CDR2 SQIVND (reference sequence). CDR3 length: 16 residues. CDR3 sequence: CASSIRGAPSTDTQYF. In nucleotides, the CDR3 is TGTGCCAGTAGTATCCGGGGGGCTCCTAGCACAGATACGCAGTATTTT.

V and J are TRBV6-1 and TRBJ1-5, with 10 bases matching TRBD1. This CDR3 has 15 residues. The germline gives CDR1 MNHNS, CDR2 SASEGT. V was pared by 1 base and J by 7 bases, with 4 bases of the junction left unmatched. The CDR3 DNA follows: TGTGCCAGCAGTGAAGGGGACAGGGGCTTCCAGCCCCAGCATTTT. It codes for CASSEGDRGFQPQHF.